This T cell receptor (beta chain) appears in the sequencing data of a study of cytomegalovirus exposure and HLA in healthy donors. V shed 5 bases and J 4 bases; nucleotides not matched to a gene: 4. Germline assignment: CDR1 GTSNPN and CDR2 SVGIG (reference sequence). This CDR3 spans 12 amino acids. The PCR used 60 Vbeta and 13 Jbeta primers. Only in-frame clones appear in the TCRdb table, and some are missing; sequencing was by immunoSEQ multiplex PCR. This table has some 200,000 clones, just over 75% appearing once. The J gene is TRBJ1-2, the V gene TRBV30, with TRBD1 matching 7 bases. The sequencing sample was made of PBMCs. The sequence was collected from a young man in good health and CMV-seronegative. As DNA, the CDR3 is TGTGCCTGGGGGAGACAGGGCTATGGCTACACCTTC. Amino acid sequence: CAWGRQGYGYTF.